In its sample, the clone carrying this T cell receptor (beta chain) was seen a few times. No antigen is known for it. These data are taken from a study of post-analysis software for immune sequencing data. General study points: The study found TRBV5-6, TRBV5-1 and TRBV20-1 among several TRBV segments more frequent in patients than controls.

The length of the CDR3 is 16 residues. Germline trimming cut 6 bases from V and 5 bases from J; bases unmatched to any gene: 12. Germline CDR1 SQVTM, CDR2 ANQGSEA. Prepared TCR beta cDNA libraries contained unique molecular identifiers. TCRdb reprocessed the PCR reads via MiXCR and lists one record per CDR3 protein. Counted here are 700,000 to 900,000 distinct CDR3 sequences, about half occurring once; the ten biggest clones make up 4% to 5%. The source of this sequence is a girl aged 10 to 17 with multiple sclerosis. The chain uses TRBV29-1 and TRBJ2-1, with 11 bases lining up with TRBD2. Sequenced material: blood. This CDR3 is CSVQPIPGLADNEQFF. The CDR3 nucleotides read TGCAGCGTCCAGCCTATCCCGGGACTAGCGGACAATGAGCAGTTCTTC.